What follows is one T cell receptor (beta chain) and its context. The antigen is not known. The CDR3 spans 13 residues. Germline V gene data show CDR1 as LGHNA and CDR2 as YSLEER. V lost 1 base and J lost 10, with 8 bases in between. This specimen belongs to a study of response to subunit inactivated influenza vaccine. Points from the study as a whole: That few new T cells are recruited by each seasonal influenza vaccination was the authors' suggestion.

TCRdb ran MiXCR on the RT-PCR reads and lists one entry per CDR3 protein. The table records about 780,000 distinct CDR3 sequences, approximately 18% of them present only once. The rearrangement uses TRBV4-3 and TRBJ1-6; D may be TRBD1 (5 bases). The sequence was obtained from a man aged 50-60 years who received an inactivated influenza vaccine. Source: PBMCs from blood, taken more than 4 days after vaccination. As DNA, the CDR3 is TGCGCCAGCAGCCAAGTCGAGGGGTCACCCCTCCACTTT. Protein product: CASSQVEGSPLHF.